These 10 T cell receptor beta chains came from one sample sequenced in a study of T cell repertoires in cytomegalovirus infection (dated by TCRdb to between 2018 and 2020). TCRdb names Illumina HiSeq 1500 as the instrument used. In-frame beta chains were kept once TCRdb had trimmed the public reads at Q25 with fastp and called clones with MiXCR. Each CDR3 protein gets just one entry, which takes the most common genes and DNA from the rows behind it. The sample table contains 310,000 or so distinct CDR3 sequences; only one count was recorded for around 9.1% of them. Around 2.5% of the sample lies in the top ten. The sequenced sample consisted of PBMCs. Source of these receptors: a human donor in good health (CMV status not recorded). Some clones in this sample may be carry-over from other donors' samples.

Many counts were recorded for this clonotype. The gene calls are TRBV12-3 or TRBV12-4 and TRBJ1-2; 8 nucleotides agree with TRBD1. The CDR3 sequence is 17 residues long. The J segment lost 4 bases and the V segment lost 5 bases, leaving 15 bases of the junction unmatched. CDR3 coding DNA: TGTGCCAGCAGTCCAGTTAGAGCAGGGGGCGCGAGCTATGGCTACACCTTC. Protein product: CASSPVRAGGASYGYTF.

This clonotype was detected many times. J is TRBJ2-1 and V is TRBV27; 7 bases fit TRBD2. The CDR3 has 16 amino acids. Germline values: CDR1 MNHEY, CDR2 SMNVEV (reference sequence). V trimming: 5 bases; J trimming: 2 bases; junction bases outside the gene matches: 9. The CDR3 DNA reads as TGTGCCAGCAGTCTGGATTCGCGGGGGACCTACAATGAGCAGTTCTTC. Its translation is CASSLDSRGTYNEQFF.

This clonotype was detected many times. J is TRBJ2-1 and V is TRBV7-9, with a possible D match to TRBD1 (5 bases). V lost 5 bases and J 7 bases, leaving 12 bases between the germline ends. CDR3 length equals 13 residues. Germline V gives CDR1 SEHNR, CDR2 FQNEAQ (reference sequence). The CDR3 reads CASSLTGLNEQFF. The CDR3 DNA is TGTGCCAGCAGCCTAACAGGATTGAATGAGCAGTTCTTC.

CDR3: CSGGTGGNRNYGYTF. The DNA for the CDR3 is TGCAGCGGGGGGACAGGAGGGAATCGTAACTATGGCTACACCTTC. The chain links TRBV29-1 to TRBJ1-2; 8 bases agree with TRBD1. The CDR3 extends over 15 amino acids. V lost 7 bases and J lost 1; bases outside the gene matches: 11. CDR1 is SQVTM and CDR2 is ANQGSEA in the germline V gene.

The V and J genes are TRBV4-2 and TRBJ2-3; D is uncertain. The CDR3 covers 15 residues. CDR1 and CDR2 from the germline V gene are LGHNA and YNFKEQ. V lost 1 base and J lost 1, with 9 bases in between. The CDR3: CASSQGETGTDTQYF. DNA of the CDR3: TGTGCCAGCAGCCAAGGGGAAACTGGCACAGATACGCAGTATTTT.

This clonotype was detected ten times or more. The chain uses TRBV7-9 and TRBJ2-1, with D possibly matching TRBD2 (6 bases). Trimming removed 3 bases at V and 3 bases at J, with 21 bases between. From germline, CDR1 is SEHNR and CDR2 FQNEAQ (reference sequence). The CDR3 is made up of 18 amino acids. In DNA, the CDR3 is TGTGCCAGCAGCTTTCCCCCATCGCCGGGACTGAGCTACAATGAGCAGTTCTTC. Its protein product is CASSFPPSPGLSYNEQFF.

This clonotype was recorded a few times. V gene TRBV20-1 combines with J gene TRBJ1-6; possible D gene TRBD1, 5 bases. The CDR3 is made up of 15 amino acids. Looked up from germline, CDR1 is DFQATT and CDR2 is SNEGSKA (reference sequence). V gave up 6 bases and J gave up 0 bases, with 12 bases separating them. CDR3 residues: CSAEGRSSYNSPLHF. The CDR3 DNA follows: TGCAGTGCCGAGGGACGGAGCTCCTATAATTCACCCCTCCACTTT.

This clonotype was counted at least ten times. The chain has TRBV4-2 and TRBJ2-2, with D perhaps TRBD2 (6 bases). The V gene's germline CDR1 is LGHNA and CDR2 YNFKEQ. The CDR3 is 17 amino acids. Trimming cost V 3 bases and J 0 bases, with 14 bases left between them. The CDR3 reads CASSQRTGGANTGELFF. The CDR3 region has the DNA TGTGCCAGCAGCCAGAGGACTGGCGGGGCGAACACCGGGGAGCTGTTTTTT.

This clonotype was recorded many times. This chain uses TRBV14 with TRBJ2-3; 7 bases agree with TRBD1. The V gene's germline CDR1 is SGHDN and CDR2 FVKESK. V trimming: 10 bases; J trimming: 3 bases; junction bases outside the gene matches: 4. The CDR3 spans 12 residues. The CDR3 spells CANPTGTDTQYF. The CDR3 bases are TGTGCCAACCCGACAGGGACAGATACGCAGTATTTT.

This clonotype was detected many times. This chain's CDR3 is CASSIDPTGTAWNEAFF. The CDR3 bases are TGTGCCAGTAGTATAGATCCTACTGGAACAGCGTGGAATGAAGCTTTCTTT. This sequence joins TRBV19 and TRBJ1-1; unclear D gene. The CDR3 is 17 amino acids. Germline CDR1 is LNHDA and CDR2 is SQIVND (reference sequence). The V and J ends lost 0 bases and 7 bases respectively, with 21 bases between them.